Below are 6 T cell receptor beta chains sequenced from a single sample in a study of CD8 T cells in ankylosing spondylitis. MiXCR was run by TCRdb on the 5' RACE reads, yielding one entry per CDR3 protein. The sample records 50,000 to 70,000 distinct CDR3 sequences, 6.2% being singletons. Sequences were obtained from synovial fluid, either unsorted or a sorted T cell fraction (not recorded which). These receptors came from a male donor with ankylosing spondylitis.

There are many counts of this clonotype. V and J are TRBV9 and TRBJ2-4; D ambiguous. The length of the CDR3 is 17 residues. Trimming shortened V by 4 bases and J by 0 bases, and 17 bases separated the two germline ends. CDR1 SGDLS and CDR2 YYNGEE come from the germline V gene. The chain's CDR3 is CASSPRHFPLAKNIQYF. The CDR3 nucleotides read TGTGCCAGCAGCCCCCGACATTTTCCACTAGCCAAAAACATTCAGTACTTC.

The rearrangement joins TRBV7-2 to TRBJ2-6, with a weak D call TRBD1 (6 bases). V was pared by 1 base and J by 2 bases, with 6 bases between. Germline loops: CDR1 SGHTA, CDR2 FQGNSA. The CDR3 loop spans 15 amino acids. The CDR3 here is CASSLDRAGANVLTF. CDR3 sequence (DNA): TGTGCCAGCAGCTTAGACAGGGCTGGGGCCAACGTCCTGACTTTC. The whole variable domain, filled in from reference TRBV7-2 and TRBJ2-6, reads GAGVSQSPSNKVTEKGKDVELRCDPISGHTALYWYRQSLGQGLEFLIYFQGNSAPDKSGLPSDRFSAERTGGSVSTLTIQRTQQEDSAVYLCASSLDRAGANVLTFGAGSRLTVL.

This clonotype has only a few counts. The CDR3, as DNA: TGTGCCAGCAGCCCGATTAAAGGATCGGGCAATCAGCCCCAGCATTTT. Its translation: CASSPIKGSGNQPQHF. This chain links TRBV5-5 with TRBJ1-5; D is unclear. Trimming pared 4 bases from V and 2 bases from J, leaving 16 bases between. The CDR3 has 16 amino acids. CDR1 SGHKS and CDR2 YYEKEE come from the germline V gene (reference sequence).

This clonotype was counted many times. This rearrangement joins TRBV18 to TRBJ1-6, with TRBD1 as a possible D gene (5 bases). Germline CDR1 KGHSH, CDR2 LQKENI. V lost 3 bases to trimming and J lost 11 bases, with 14 bases between them. The CDR3 runs to 14 residues. CDR3: CASSPGQDFAPLHF. In DNA, the CDR3 is TGTGCCAGCTCACCTGGACAAGACTTCGCACCCCTCCACTTT.

The rearrangement joins TRBV14 to TRBJ2-2; D is undetermined. CDR3 length: 13 residues. CDR1 is SGHDN and CDR2 is FVKESK in the germline V gene. V was trimmed by 4 bases and J by 5 bases, leaving 8 bases between them. The CDR3 nucleotides are TGTGCCAGCAGCCGAAACCCTACCGGGGAGCTGTTTTTT. It codes for CASSRNPTGELFF.

This clonotype was recorded at least ten times. The gene calls are TRBV7-9 and TRBJ2-7; TRBD1 is a possible D gene (6 bases). Germline values: CDR1 SEHNR, CDR2 FQNEAQ (reference sequence). V shed 5 bases and J shed 0 bases, with 11 bases lying between them. The CDR3 is made up of 14 amino acids. The CDR3 here is CASSRRGDSYEQYF. Written as DNA, the CDR3 is TGTGCCAGCAGCCGCAGGGGTGACTCCTACGAGCAGTACTTC. Using reference TRBV7-9 and TRBJ2-7 for the parts outside the CDR3, the full variable domain is DTGVSQNPRHKITKRGQNVTFRCDPISEHNRLYWYRQTLGQGPEFLTYFQNEAQLEKSRLLSDRFSAERPKGSFSTLEIQRTEQGDSAMYLCASSRRGDSYEQYFGPGTRLTVT.